The rows below give T cell receptor beta chains drawn from one sample of a study of HIV-infected patients and healthy controls. TCRdb called the 5' RACE reads again in MiXCR, with one record for every CDR3 protein. The sample carries about 4,000 distinct CDR3 sequences, approximately 30% recorded once. The sequencing used blood, collected during antiretroviral therapy. Receptors originate from an adult with HIV infection. The CDR3 runs from the conserved cysteine through the conserved F or W. D genes are given only for firm matches. Where a row states a size, it is once, few, many or the class of an expanded clone; other rows omit it.

D: NA
V: TRBV5-1
J: TRBJ2-3
size: NA
DNA: TGCGCCAGCAGCTTGGCCAAGGCAGGGAGTAGCACAGATACGCAGTATTTT
CDR3: CASSLAKAGSSTDTQYF

D: NA
V: TRBV28
J: TRBJ2-7
size: few
DNA: TGTGCCAGCAGTCATACAGGAGAAAGCTCCTACGAGCAGTACTTC
CDR3: CASSHTGESSYEQYF

D: NA
V: TRBV2
J: TRBJ2-5
size: few
DNA: TGTGCGTCCCACACACTAGCGGAGGGGGCAGGGTACTTC
CDR3: CASHTLAEGAGYF

D: NA
V: TRBV6-2/TRBV6-3
J: TRBJ1-1
size: medium-sized
DNA: TGTGCCAGCAGTTACTCAACAGCAGGCCCTGAAGCTTTCTTT
CDR3: CASSYSTAGPEAFF

D: NA
V: TRBV15
J: TRBJ2-1
size: NA
DNA: TGTGCCACCCGGGACAGCGTGGGGGGCGTTGAGCAGTTCTTC
CDR3: CATRDSVGGVEQFF

D: NA
V: TRBV30
J: TRBJ1-4
size: NA
DNA: TGTGCCTGGAGTGATTGGCAGTCACTGTTTTTT
CDR3: CAWSDWQSLFF

D: TRBD1
V: TRBV27
J: TRBJ1-2
size: NA
DNA: TGTGCCACTTGGACAGGGGGCCATGGCTACACCTTC
CDR3: CATWTGGHGYTF

D: TRBD1
V: TRBV10-3
J: TRBJ1-1
size: medium-sized
DNA: TGTGCCATCAGTGATGACACAGGGGGCGAAGCTTTCTTT
CDR3: CAISDDTGGEAFF

D: NA
V: TRBV6-1
J: TRBJ2-3
size: medium-sized
DNA: TGTGCCAGCAGTCCGGGGACACCCACAGATACGCAGTATTTT
CDR3: CASSPGTPTDTQYF

D: NA
V: TRBV20-1
J: TRBJ1-5
size: once
DNA: TGCAGTGCTAGGGTTGCGGGGCGCGTCAATCAGCCCCAGCATTTT
CDR3: CSARVAGRVNQPQHF

D: NA
V: TRBV19
J: TRBJ2-2
size: NA
DNA: TGTGCCAGTAGTATCCTCCCTACAGGGATGGACACCGGGGAGCTGTTTTTT
CDR3: CASSILPTGMDTGELFF

D: TRBD2
V: TRBV7-9
J: TRBJ2-7
size: medium-sized
DNA: TGTGCCAGCAGCCTGAGCGGGGCCGGCGAGCAGTACTTC
CDR3: CASSLSGAGEQYF

D: NA
V: TRBV20-1
J: TRBJ2-3
size: NA
DNA: TGCAGTGCTAGTTCCGGGGGCGGGACAGATACGCAGTATTTT
CDR3: CSASSGGGTDTQYF

D: TRBD1
V: TRBV9
J: TRBJ2-5
size: many
DNA: TGTGCCAGCAGCGAGCGACAGGGACCGTACGAGACCCAGTACTTC
CDR3: CASSERQGPYETQYF

D: NA
V: TRBV7-9
J: TRBJ2-7
size: medium-sized
DNA: TGTGCCAGCAGCTCGGCCTCCCTCCGGCACGAGCAGTACTTC
CDR3: CASSSASLRHEQYF

D: NA
V: TRBV5-5
J: TRBJ2-7
size: medium-sized
DNA: TGTGCCAGCAGCTTGGGCCCTCTCCTGGAGCAGTACTTC
CDR3: CASSLGPLLEQYF

D: NA
V: TRBV4-1
J: TRBJ1-5
size: NA
DNA: TGCGCCAGCAGCCAAGATCCGGGGGGAGGTGATCAGCCCCAGCATTTT
CDR3: CASSQDPGGGDQPQHF

D: TRBD1
V: TRBV6-5
J: TRBJ2-5
size: few
DNA: TGTGCCAGCAGTTCTTGGGACAGCCAAGAGACCCAGTACTTC
CDR3: CASSSWDSQETQYF

D: NA
V: TRBV19
J: TRBJ1-1
size: NA
DNA: TGTGCCAGTAGCCCCGGTGGGGACATCACTGAAGCTTTCTTT
CDR3: CASSPGGDITEAFF

D: NA
V: TRBV6-5
J: TRBJ2-7
size: large
DNA: TGTGCCAGCAGCCCGGGGGGCACCTCCTACGAGCAGTACTTC
CDR3: CASSPGGTSYEQYF

D: NA
V: TRBV11-2
J: TRBJ1-1
size: once
DNA: TGTGCCAGCAGCTTTCAGTCGACCTGGGCTTTCTTT
CDR3: CASSFQSTWAFF

D: NA
V: TRBV5-1
J: TRBJ1-1
size: medium-sized
DNA: TGCGCCAGCAGCTTGGAGGCAGGGAGCACTGAAGCTTTCTTT
CDR3: CASSLEAGSTEAFF

D: NA
V: TRBV7-8
J: TRBJ1-5
size: NA
DNA: TGTGCCAGCAGCTTAAACCAGGCCGGAGGGCCCCAGCATTTT
CDR3: CASSLNQAGGPQHF

D: NA
V: TRBV7-3
J: TRBJ1-1
size: few
DNA: TGTGCCAGCAGCTTAGCCCTGTTGGGCACTGAAGCTTTCTTT
CDR3: CASSLALLGTEAFF

D: TRBD1
V: TRBV6-5
J: TRBJ2-7
size: few
DNA: TGTGCCAGCAGTTACCCCACAGGGGGCGAGCAGTACTTC
CDR3: CASSYPTGGEQYF

D: TRBD1
V: TRBV20-1
J: TRBJ2-2
size: few
DNA: TGCAGTGCTACGCAGGGGGCCGGGGAGCTGTTTTTT
CDR3: CSATQGAGELFF

D: NA
V: TRBV18
J: TRBJ1-1
size: medium-sized
DNA: TGTGCCAGCTCACCACCGGGACACAACACTGAAGCTTTCTTT
CDR3: CASSPPGHNTEAFF

D: NA
V: TRBV2
J: TRBJ2-7
size: few
DNA: TGTGCCAGCAGTGAAGAGGCAGGTTACGGGTACGAGCAGTACTTC
CDR3: CASSEEAGYGYEQYF

D: TRBD1
V: TRBV7-9
J: TRBJ1-2
size: medium-sized
DNA: TGTGCCAGCAGCTTAGTCGGGACAGACTATGGCTACACCTTC
CDR3: CASSLVGTDYGYTF

D: NA
V: TRBV20-1
J: TRBJ1-1
size: medium-sized
DNA: TGCAGTGCTAGCAGGGTCCCAACTGAAGCTTTCTTT
CDR3: CSASRVPTEAFF

D: NA
V: TRBV5-1
J: TRBJ2-6
size: NA
DNA: TGCGCCAGCAGCTTCGGTCACCAGGTGGCCAGCTCTGGGGCCAACGTCCTGACTTTC
CDR3: CASSFGHQVASSGANVLTF

D: NA
V: TRBV7-8
J: TRBJ1-2
size: medium-sized
DNA: TGTGCCATTCCGGGACCCCGAGGAGGCTACACCTTC
CDR3: CAIPGPRGGYTF

D: NA
V: TRBV30
J: TRBJ2-5
size: medium-sized
DNA: TGTGCCTGGAGTCCCACCGGGACCCGTCGAGAGACCCAGTACTTC
CDR3: CAWSPTGTRRETQYF

D: NA
V: TRBV27
J: TRBJ2-1
size: medium-sized
DNA: TGTGCCAGCAGTCCTTGGGACTCCTACAATGAGCAGTTCTTC
CDR3: CASSPWDSYNEQFF

D: NA
V: TRBV11-2
J: TRBJ2-1
size: medium-sized
DNA: TGTGCCAGCAGCTTAGGAGGGGGTGAGCAGTTCTTC
CDR3: CASSLGGGEQFF

D: NA
V: TRBV2
J: TRBJ1-5
size: NA
DNA: TGTGCCAGCAGTGACTCAAAGACTGATCAGCCCCAGCATTTT
CDR3: CASSDSKTDQPQHF